The 12 T cell receptor beta chains reported below all come from one sample, sequenced in a study of identical twins. TCRdb ran MiXCR on the 5' RACE reads and lists one entry per CDR3 protein. Of approximately 260,000 distinct CDR3 sequences listed, over 12% were seen once; the top ten hold under 9.5%. Specimen: memory (CD45RO+) T cells sorted from blood. The receptors originated from a young woman in good health.

This clonotype was found a few times. The junction differs from germline at one of its ends, possibly a read error. The chain joins TRBV12-3 or TRBV12-4 to TRBJ2-7; TRBD1 matches at 9 bases. CDR3 length: 18 residues. In nucleotides, the CDR3 is TGTGCCATCAGTTTAGCGCATAGGACAGGGGACAGGTCCTACGAGCAGTACTTC. Protein: CAISLAHRTGDRSYEQYF.

This clonotype was seen more than once but under ten times. This rearrangement joins TRBV5-1 to TRBJ1-6; 11 nucleotides agree with TRBD1. CDR3 length: 15 amino acids. Trimming took 4 bases from V and 9 from J; bases not matched to a gene: 6. The germline V gene encodes CDR1 SGHRS and CDR2 YFSETQ. CDR3: CASSPSGTGGSPLHF. The CDR3 nucleotides read TGCGCCAGCAGCCCATCCGGGACAGGGGGTTCACCCCTCCACTTT.

This clonotype was detected only a few times. This chain uses TRBV7-9 with TRBJ1-2; D uncertain. V dropped 1 base and J dropped 4 bases, with 10 bases sitting between them. Germline V CDR1 and CDR2: SEHNR, FQNEAQ (reference sequence). The CDR3 is made up of 14 amino acids. The CDR3 protein is CASSLERVSYGYTF. CDR3 bases: TGTGCCAGCAGCTTAGAAAGGGTTTCCTATGGCTACACCTTC.

The chain is built from TRBV27 and TRBJ2-7; D tentatively reads TRBD1 or TRBD2 (6 bases each). V shed 4 bases and J shed 0 bases, with 16 bases lying between them. The CDR3 extends over 16 amino acids. Per the germline V gene, CDR1 is MNHEY and CDR2 is SMNVEV (reference sequence). CDR3 residues: CASSSLGGGISYEQYF. DNA of the CDR3: TGTGCCAGCAGTTCTTTAGGAGGGGGGATCTCCTACGAGCAGTACTTC.

This clonotype has just a few counts. This sequence joins TRBV11-2 and TRBJ2-5; D might be TRBD1 or TRBD2, each matching 6 bases. Trimming removed 6 bases from V and 2 bases from J, with 10 bases in between. The CDR3 totals 13 residues. Looked up from germline, CDR1 is SGHAT and CDR2 is FQNNGV. The DNA for the CDR3 is TGTGCCAGCAGACGGGGGCCACAAGAGACCCAGTACTTC. It translates to CASRRGPQETQYF.

This clonotype was seen repeatedly, ten times or more. J is TRBJ2-7 and V is TRBV12-3 or TRBV12-4, with unresolved D. With 2 bases removed from V and 7 bases from J, the gap between germline ends came to 9 bases. The CDR3 is made up of 12 amino acids. The CDR3 loop reads CASSLPPWEQYF. The CDR3 nucleotides are TGTGCCAGCAGTTTACCCCCATGGGAGCAGTACTTC.

The gene calls are TRBV6-5 and TRBJ2-2; 7 nucleotides align to TRBD2. CDR1 is MNHEY and CDR2 is SVGAGI in the germline V gene. This CDR3 is built from 16 residues. The V segment lost 3 bases and the J segment 1 base; nucleotides outside the gene matches: 5. CDR3 nucleotides: TGTGCCAGCAGTTATGGGCTAGCGGTGAACACCGGGGAGCTGTTTTTT. This encodes CASSYGLAVNTGELFF.

V and J are TRBV18 and TRBJ2-5; TRBD1 aligns across 8 bases. This CDR3 is 16 amino acids long. The V gene end was trimmed by 5 bases and the J gene end by 4 bases; junction bases not matched to a gene: 12. Germline V gene lookup returns CDR1 KGHSH and CDR2 LQKENI. The CDR3 reads CASSSDRGRWGETQYF. The CDR3 nucleotides read TGTGCCAGCTCATCCGACAGGGGAAGGTGGGGAGAGACCCAGTACTTC.

J is TRBJ2-1 and V is TRBV20-1; no definite D call. The length of the CDR3 is 14 residues. The germline V and J ends were trimmed by 3 bases and 7 bases, with 16 bases remaining between them. Germline CDR1 DFQATT, CDR2 SNEGSKA (reference sequence). The CDR3 DNA reads TGCAGTGCTAGCGTATCGTGGGGATGGAATGAGCAGTTCTTC. Its translation is CSASVSWGWNEQFF.

The V gene is TRBV20-1, the J gene TRBJ2-5; the match to TRBD2 covers 7 bases. CDR3 length equals 14 residues. Germline V gives CDR1 DFQATT, CDR2 SNEGSKA (reference sequence). Unmatched junction bases numbered 11, after V lost 6 bases and J lost 4 bases. The CDR3 spells CSAPKRGGRETQYF. For the CDR3, the DNA is TGCAGTGCACCAAAGAGGGGAGGGAGAGAGACCCAGTACTTC.

The genes are TRBV6-5 and TRBJ1-2; D not resolved. The CDR3 loop spans 12 amino acids. Germline V CDR1 and CDR2: MNHEY, SVGAGI. With 2 bases removed from V and 4 bases from J, the gap between germline ends came to 5 bases. The CDR3 DNA sequence: TGTGCCAGCAGTTACACCGGCTATGGCTACACCTTC. Translated: CASSYTGYGYTF.

The chain uses TRBV2 and TRBJ2-4; a weak D match, TRBD2 (6 bases). The length of the CDR3 is 14 residues. V lost 8 bases and J lost 0, with 11 bases in between. From germline, CDR1 is SNHLY and CDR2 FYNNEI. The chain's CDR3 is CASRRELAKNIQYF. The CDR3, as DNA: TGTGCCAGCCGGAGGGAACTAGCCAAAAACATTCAGTACTTC.